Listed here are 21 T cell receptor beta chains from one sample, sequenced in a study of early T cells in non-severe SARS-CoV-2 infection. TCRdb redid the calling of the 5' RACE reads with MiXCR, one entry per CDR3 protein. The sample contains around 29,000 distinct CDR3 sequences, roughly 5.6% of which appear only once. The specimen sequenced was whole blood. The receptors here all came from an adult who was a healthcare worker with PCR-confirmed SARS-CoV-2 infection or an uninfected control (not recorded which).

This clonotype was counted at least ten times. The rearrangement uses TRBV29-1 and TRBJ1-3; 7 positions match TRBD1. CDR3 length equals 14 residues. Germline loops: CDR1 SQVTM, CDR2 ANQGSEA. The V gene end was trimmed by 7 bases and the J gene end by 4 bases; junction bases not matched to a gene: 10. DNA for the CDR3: TGCAGCGCCTGGGACAGATCGGGGGGAAACACCATATATTTT. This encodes CSAWDRSGGNTIYF.

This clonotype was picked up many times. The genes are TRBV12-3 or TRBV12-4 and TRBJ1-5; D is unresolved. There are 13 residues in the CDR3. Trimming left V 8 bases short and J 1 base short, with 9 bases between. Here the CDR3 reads CASGKTSNQPQHF. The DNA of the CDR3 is TGTGCCAGCGGAAAAACCAGCAATCAGCCCCAGCATTTT.

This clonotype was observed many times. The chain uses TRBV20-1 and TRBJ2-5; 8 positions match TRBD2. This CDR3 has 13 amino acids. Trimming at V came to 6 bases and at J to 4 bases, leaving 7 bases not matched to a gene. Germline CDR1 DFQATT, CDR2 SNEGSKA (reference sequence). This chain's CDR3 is CSAVTSGTETQYF. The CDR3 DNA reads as TGCAGTGCGGTAACTAGCGGCACAGAGACCCAGTACTTC.

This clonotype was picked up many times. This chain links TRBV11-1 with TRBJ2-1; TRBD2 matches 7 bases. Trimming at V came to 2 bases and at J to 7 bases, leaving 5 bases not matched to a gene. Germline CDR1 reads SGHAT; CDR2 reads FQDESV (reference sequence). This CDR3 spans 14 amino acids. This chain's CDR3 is CASSLWREMNEQFF. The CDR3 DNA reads TGTGCCAGCAGCTTATGGCGGGAGATGAATGAGCAGTTCTTC.

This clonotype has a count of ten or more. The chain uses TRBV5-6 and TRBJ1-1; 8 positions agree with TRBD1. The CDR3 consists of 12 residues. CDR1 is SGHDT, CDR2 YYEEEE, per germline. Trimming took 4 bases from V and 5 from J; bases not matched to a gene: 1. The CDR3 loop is CASSGQGTEAFF. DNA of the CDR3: TGTGCCAGCAGCGGACAGGGAACTGAAGCTTTCTTT. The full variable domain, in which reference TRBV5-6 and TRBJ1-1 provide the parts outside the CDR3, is DAGVTQSPTHLIKTRGQQVTLRCSPKSGHDTVSWYQQALGQGPQFIFQYYEEEERQRGNFPDRFSGHQFPNYSSELNVNALLLGDSALYLCASSGQGTEAFFGQGTRLTVV.

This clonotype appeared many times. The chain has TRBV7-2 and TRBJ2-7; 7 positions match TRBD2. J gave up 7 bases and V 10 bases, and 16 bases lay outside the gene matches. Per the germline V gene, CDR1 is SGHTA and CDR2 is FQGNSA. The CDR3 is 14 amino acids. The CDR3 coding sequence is TGTGCCACCAGTAGATCTCCATCGGGGGGAGAGCAGTACTTC. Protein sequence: CATSRSPSGGEQYF.

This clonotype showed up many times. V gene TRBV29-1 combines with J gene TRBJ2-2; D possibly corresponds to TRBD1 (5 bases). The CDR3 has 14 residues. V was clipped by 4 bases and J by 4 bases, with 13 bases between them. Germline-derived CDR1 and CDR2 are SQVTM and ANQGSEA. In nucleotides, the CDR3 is TGCAGCGTTGGACGCAGGGAAGTCACCGGGGAGCTGTTTTTT. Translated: CSVGRREVTGELFF.

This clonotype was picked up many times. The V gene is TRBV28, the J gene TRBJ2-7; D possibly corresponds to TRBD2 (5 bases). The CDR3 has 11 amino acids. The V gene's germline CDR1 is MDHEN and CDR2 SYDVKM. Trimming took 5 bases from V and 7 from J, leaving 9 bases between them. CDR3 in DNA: TGTGCCAGCAGTCGCCGGAGGGAGCAGTACTTC. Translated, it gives CASSRRREQYF.

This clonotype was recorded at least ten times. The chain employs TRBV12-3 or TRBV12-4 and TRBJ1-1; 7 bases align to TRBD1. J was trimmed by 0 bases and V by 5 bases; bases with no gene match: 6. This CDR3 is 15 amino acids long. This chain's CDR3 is CASSQGGTMNTEAFF. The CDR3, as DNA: TGTGCCAGCAGTCAGGGGGGGACGATGAACACTGAAGCTTTCTTT.

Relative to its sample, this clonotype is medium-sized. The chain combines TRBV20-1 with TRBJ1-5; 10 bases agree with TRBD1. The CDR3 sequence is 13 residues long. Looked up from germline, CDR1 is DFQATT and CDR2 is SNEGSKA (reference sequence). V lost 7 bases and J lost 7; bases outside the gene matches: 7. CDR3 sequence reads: CSVGTGVLQPQHF. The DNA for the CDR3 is TGCAGTGTTGGGACAGGGGTCTTGCAGCCCCAGCATTTT.

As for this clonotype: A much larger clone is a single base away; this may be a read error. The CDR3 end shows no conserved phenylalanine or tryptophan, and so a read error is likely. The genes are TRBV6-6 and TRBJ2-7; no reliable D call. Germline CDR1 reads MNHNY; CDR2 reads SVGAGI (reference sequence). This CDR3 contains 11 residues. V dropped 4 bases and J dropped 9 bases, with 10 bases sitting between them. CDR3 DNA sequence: TGTGCCAGCAGTTCCTCACTGCGGCAGTACTAC. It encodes CASSSSLRQYY.

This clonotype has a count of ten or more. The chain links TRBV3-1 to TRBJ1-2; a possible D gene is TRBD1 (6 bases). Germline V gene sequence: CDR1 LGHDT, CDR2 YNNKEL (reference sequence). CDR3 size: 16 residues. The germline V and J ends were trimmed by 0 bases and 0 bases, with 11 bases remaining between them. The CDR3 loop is CASSQDLRGANYGYTF. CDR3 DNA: TGTGCCAGCAGCCAAGATCTCAGGGGAGCTAACTATGGCTACACCTTC. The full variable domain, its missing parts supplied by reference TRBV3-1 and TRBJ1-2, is DTAVSQTPKYLVTQMGNDKSIKCEQNLGHDTMYWYKQDSKKFLKIMFSYNNKELIINETVPNRFSPKSPDKAHLNLHINSLELGDSAVYFCASSQDLRGANYGYTFGSGTRLTVV.

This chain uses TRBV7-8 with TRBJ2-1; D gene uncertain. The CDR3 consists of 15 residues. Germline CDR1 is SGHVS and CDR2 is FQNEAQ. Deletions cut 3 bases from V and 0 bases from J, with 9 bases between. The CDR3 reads CASSFQLSSYNEQFF. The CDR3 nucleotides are TGTGCCAGCAGCTTCCAATTGAGCTCCTACAATGAGCAGTTCTTC.

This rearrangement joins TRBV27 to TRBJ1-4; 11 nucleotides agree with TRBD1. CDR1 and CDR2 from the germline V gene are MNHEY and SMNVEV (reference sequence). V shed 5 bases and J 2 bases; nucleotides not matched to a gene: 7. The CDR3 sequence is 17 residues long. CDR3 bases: TGTGCCAGCAGTGCGAGGGACAGGGGGTATACTAATGAAAAACTGTTTTTT. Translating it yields CASSARDRGYTNEKLFF. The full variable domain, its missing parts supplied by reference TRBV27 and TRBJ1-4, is EAQVTQNPRYLITVTGKKLTVTCSQNMNHEYMSWYRQDPGLGLRQIYYSMNVEVTDKGDVPEGYKVSRKEKRNFPLILESPSPNQTSLYFCASSARDRGYTNEKLFFGSGTQLSVL.

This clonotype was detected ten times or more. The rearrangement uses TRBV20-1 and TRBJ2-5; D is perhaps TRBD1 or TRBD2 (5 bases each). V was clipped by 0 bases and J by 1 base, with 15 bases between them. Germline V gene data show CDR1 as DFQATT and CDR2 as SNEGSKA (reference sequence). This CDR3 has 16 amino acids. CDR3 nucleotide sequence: TGCAGTGCTAGAGAGGTTCGAGGGACCCCCCAAGAGACCCAGTACTTC. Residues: CSAREVRGTPQETQYF.

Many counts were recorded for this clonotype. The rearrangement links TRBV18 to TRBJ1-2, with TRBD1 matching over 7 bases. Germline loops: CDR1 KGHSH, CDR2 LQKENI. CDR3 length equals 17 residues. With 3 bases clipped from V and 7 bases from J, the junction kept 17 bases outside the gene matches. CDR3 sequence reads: CASSPTTGTVLPGGYTF. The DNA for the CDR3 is TGTGCCAGCTCACCTACTACCGGGACAGTCCTTCCGGGTGGCTACACCTTC.

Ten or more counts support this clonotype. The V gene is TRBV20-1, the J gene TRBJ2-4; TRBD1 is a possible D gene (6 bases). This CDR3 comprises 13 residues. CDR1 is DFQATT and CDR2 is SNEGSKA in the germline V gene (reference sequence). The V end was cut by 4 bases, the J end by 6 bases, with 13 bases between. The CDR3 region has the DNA TGCAGTGCTAAGCACAGGGAAGGAAACATTCAGTACTTC. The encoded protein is CSAKHREGNIQYF.

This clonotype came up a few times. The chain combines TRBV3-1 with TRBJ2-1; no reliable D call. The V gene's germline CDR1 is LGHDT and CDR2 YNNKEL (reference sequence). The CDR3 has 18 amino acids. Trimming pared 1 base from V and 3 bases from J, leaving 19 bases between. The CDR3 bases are TGTGCCAGCAGCCAAGCAGCGTTAGGGAAAGGAAGCTACAATGAGCAGTTCTTC. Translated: CASSQAALGKGSYNEQFF.

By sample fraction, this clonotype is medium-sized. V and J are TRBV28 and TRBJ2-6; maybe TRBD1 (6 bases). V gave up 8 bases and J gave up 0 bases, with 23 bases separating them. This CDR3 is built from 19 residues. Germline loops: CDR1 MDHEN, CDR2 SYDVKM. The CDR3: CASRDLNRDIHSGANVLTF. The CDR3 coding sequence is TGTGCCAGCCGAGACTTGAACAGGGACATCCACTCTGGGGCCAACGTCCTGACTTTC. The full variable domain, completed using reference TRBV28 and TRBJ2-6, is DVKVTQSSRYLVKRTGEKVFLECVQDMDHENMFWYRQDPGLGLRLIYFSYDVKMKEKGDIPEGYSVSREKKERFSLILESASTNQTSMYLCASRDLNRDIHSGANVLTFGAGSRLTVL.

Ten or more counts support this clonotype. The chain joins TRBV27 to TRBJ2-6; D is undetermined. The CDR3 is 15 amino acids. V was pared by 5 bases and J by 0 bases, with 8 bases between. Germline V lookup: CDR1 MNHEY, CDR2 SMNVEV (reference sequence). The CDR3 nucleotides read TGTGCCAGCAGTCCCTTTCGCTCTGGGGCCAACGTCCTGACTTTC. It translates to CASSPFRSGANVLTF. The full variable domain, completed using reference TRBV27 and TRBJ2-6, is EAQVTQNPRYLITVTGKKLTVTCSQNMNHEYMSWYRQDPGLGLRQIYYSMNVEVTDKGDVPEGYKVSRKEKRNFPLILESPSPNQTSLYFCASSPFRSGANVLTFGAGSRLTVL.

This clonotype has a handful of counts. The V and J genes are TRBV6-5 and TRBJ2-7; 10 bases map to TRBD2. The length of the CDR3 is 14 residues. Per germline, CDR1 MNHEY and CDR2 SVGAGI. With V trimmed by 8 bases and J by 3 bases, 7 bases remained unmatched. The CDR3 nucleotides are TGTGCCAGCGGCCAAGGACTAGCGGACTACGAGCAGTACTTC. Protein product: CASGQGLADYEQYF.